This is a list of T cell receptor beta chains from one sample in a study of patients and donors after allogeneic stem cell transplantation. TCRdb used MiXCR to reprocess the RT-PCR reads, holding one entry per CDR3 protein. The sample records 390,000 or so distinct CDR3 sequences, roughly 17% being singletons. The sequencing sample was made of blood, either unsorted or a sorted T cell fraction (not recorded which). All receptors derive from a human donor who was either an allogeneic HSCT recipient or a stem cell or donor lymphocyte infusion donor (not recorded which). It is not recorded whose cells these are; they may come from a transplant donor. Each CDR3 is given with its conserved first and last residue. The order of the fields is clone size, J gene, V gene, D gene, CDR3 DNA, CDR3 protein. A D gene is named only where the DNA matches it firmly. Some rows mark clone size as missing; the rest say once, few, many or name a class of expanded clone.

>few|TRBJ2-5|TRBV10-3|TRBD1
TGTGCCATCAGTGAGGGACAGGGCTCTGAGGACCAGTACTTC
CAISEGQGSEDQYF
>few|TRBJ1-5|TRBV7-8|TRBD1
TGTGCCAGCAGCATGGACAGGGAAAAGCCCCAGCATTTT
CASSMDREKPQHF
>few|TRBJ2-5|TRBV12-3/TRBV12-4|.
TGTGCCAGCAGGGGGACTTTCCAAGAGACCCAGTACTTC
CASRGTFQETQYF
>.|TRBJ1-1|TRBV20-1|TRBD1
TGCAGTGCTAGAGTATACCGATTAGACAGGGGGAGGACTGAAGCTTTCTTT
CSARVYRLDRGRTEAFF
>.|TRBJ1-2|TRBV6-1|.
TGTGCCAGCAGCCCATTTCTATTCGGCTATGGCTACACCTTC
CASSPFLFGYGYTF
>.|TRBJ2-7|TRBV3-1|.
TGTGCCAGCAGCCCGAGGACCGATCGTAGGGGATACGAGCAGTACTTC
CASSPRTDRRGYEQYF
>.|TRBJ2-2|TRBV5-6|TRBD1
TGTGCCAGCAGCCTGCCGGGGCAGGGGGCCTCCGGGGAGCTGTTTTTT
CASSLPGQGASGELFF
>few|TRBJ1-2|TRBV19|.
TGTGCCAGTAAACCAGGGCGGCGCGACTATGGCTACACCTTC
CASKPGRRDYGYTF
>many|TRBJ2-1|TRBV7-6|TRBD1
TGTGCCAGCAGCTTGATGCAGGACAGGGGAGAGCAGTTCTTC
CASSLMQDRGEQFF
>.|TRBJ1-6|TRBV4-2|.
TGTGCCAGCAGCCAAGTCCAGAATAATCCACCCCTCCACTTT
CASSQVQNNPPLHF
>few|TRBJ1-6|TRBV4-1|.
TGCGCCAGCAGCCAAGACAGCCATAACTCCTATAATTCACCCCTCCACTTT
CASSQDSHNSYNSPLHF
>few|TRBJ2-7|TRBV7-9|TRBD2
TGTGCCAGCAGCCAACTAGCGGACGAGCAGTACTTC
CASSQLADEQYF
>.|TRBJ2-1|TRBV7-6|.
TGTGCCAGCAGCTTATTGAGACAGGGCCGTTGGACTAGCAGCGATAATGAGCAGTTCTTC
CASSLLRQGRWTSSDNEQFF
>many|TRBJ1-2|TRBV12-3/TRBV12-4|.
TGTGCCAGCAGTTCTCGCCTGCAGGGCTACACCTTC
CASSSRLQGYTF
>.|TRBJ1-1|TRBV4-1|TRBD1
TGCGCCAGCAGCCAAGATCAGGCCGGGACAGGGTCGGCTGAAGCTTTCTTT
CASSQDQAGTGSAEAFF
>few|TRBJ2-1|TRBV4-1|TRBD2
TGCGCCAGCAGCGAAGGACTAGCGGGGGGGTATGAGCAGTTCTTC
CASSEGLAGGYEQFF
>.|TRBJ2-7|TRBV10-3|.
TGTGCCATCAGTGAGTCGTGGGAGCAGTACTTC
CAISESWEQYF
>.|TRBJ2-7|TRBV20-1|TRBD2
TGCAGTGCTAGCCGACTAGCCAGTCACGAGCAGTACTTC
CSASRLASHEQYF
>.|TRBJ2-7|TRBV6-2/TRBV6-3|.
TGTGCCAGCAGTTACTCTGGAGGCATCTCCTACGAGCAGTACTTC
CASSYSGGISYEQYF
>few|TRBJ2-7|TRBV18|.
TGTGCCAGCTCACCACCCAGCAGCAGGGCCGGGTACGAGCAGTACTTC
CASSPPSSRAGYEQYF
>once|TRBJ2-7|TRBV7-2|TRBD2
TGTGCCAGCAGCTTAGCGCGAGGCGGGAGACGAGCCGAGCAGTACTTC
CASSLARGGRRAEQYF
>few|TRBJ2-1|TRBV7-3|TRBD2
TGTGCCAGCAGCTTTTCTAGCGGGGCCACCCCGGGCAGCAATGAGCAGTTCTTC
CASSFSSGATPGSNEQFF
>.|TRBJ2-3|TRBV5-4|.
TGTGCCAGCACCCCTGGACGGAACACAGATACGCAGTATTTT
CASTPGRNTDTQYF
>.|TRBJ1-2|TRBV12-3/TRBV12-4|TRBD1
TGTGCCAGCAACAACCCAGGGGGGCTTGGAGGCTACACCTTC
CASNNPGGLGGYTF
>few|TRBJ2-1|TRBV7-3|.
TGTGCCAGCAGCTCACCAGGGTCACTGGAGCAGTTCTTC
CASSSPGSLEQFF
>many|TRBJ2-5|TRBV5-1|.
TGCGCCAGCAAGGACAGTTTCCAAGAGACCCAGTACTTC
CASKDSFQETQYF
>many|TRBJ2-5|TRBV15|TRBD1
TGTGCCACCAGCAGAGCTCAGGGGGCGCGGGTGAACGTAGAGACCCAGTACTTC
CATSRAQGARVNVETQYF
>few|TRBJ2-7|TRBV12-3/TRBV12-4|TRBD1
TGTGCCAGCAGCTTAGGGGGACAGGGGCCCTACGAGCAGTACTTC
CASSLGGQGPYEQYF
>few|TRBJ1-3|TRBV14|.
TGTGCCAGCAGCCAACGGGTATCTGGAAACACCATATATTTT
CASSQRVSGNTIYF
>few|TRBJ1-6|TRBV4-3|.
TGCGCCAGCAGCCAGGGAGGCCCCGCCAGGGTTGGAGCTTCACCCCTCCACTTT
CASSQGGPARVGASPLHF
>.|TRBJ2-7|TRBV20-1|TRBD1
TGCAGTGCTATTCCAGGTATCCCCGGGACAGCCTCCTACGAGCAGTACTTC
CSAIPGIPGTASYEQYF
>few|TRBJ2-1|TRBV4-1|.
TGCGCCAGCAGCCCTACAGGGGGCACGGGCGGGAGGGGGCAGTTCTTC
CASSPTGGTGGRGQFF
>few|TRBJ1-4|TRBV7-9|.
TGTGCCAGCAGCTCCCGGAAGAAAGACAGACCGGGAGAAAAACTGTTTTTT
CASSSRKKDRPGEKLFF
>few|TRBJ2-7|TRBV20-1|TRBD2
TGCAGTGCCGCTGGACTAGCGGGAGGGCACTACGAGCAGTACTTC
CSAAGLAGGHYEQYF